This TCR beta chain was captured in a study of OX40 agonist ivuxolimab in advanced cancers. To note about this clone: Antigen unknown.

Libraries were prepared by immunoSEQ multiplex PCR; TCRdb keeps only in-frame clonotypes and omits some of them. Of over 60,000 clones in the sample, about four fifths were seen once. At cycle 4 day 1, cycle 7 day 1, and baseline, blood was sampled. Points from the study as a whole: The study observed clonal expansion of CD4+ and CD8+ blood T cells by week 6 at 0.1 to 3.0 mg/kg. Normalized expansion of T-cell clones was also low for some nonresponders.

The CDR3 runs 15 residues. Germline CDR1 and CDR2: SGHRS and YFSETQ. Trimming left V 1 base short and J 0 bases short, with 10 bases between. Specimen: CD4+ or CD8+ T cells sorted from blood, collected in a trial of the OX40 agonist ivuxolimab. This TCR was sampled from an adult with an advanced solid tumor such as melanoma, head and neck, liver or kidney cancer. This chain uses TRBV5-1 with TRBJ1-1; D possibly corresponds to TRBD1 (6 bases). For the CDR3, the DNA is TGCGCCAGCAGCTTGTCGGGACAAATGAACACTGAAGCTTTCTTT. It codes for CASSLSGQMNTEAFF. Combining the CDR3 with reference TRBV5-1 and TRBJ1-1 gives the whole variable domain KAGVTQTPRYLIKTRGQQVTLSCSPISGHRSVSWYQQTPGQGLQFLFEYFSETQRNKGNFPGRFSGRQFSNSRSEMNVSTLELGDSALYLCASSLSGQMNTEAFFGQGTRLTVV.